This T cell receptor beta chain comes out of a study of cytomegalovirus exposure and HLA in healthy donors. The germline CDR1 and CDR2 sequences are MNHEY and SVGAGI. Trimming shortened V by 0 bases and J by 8 bases, and 13 bases separated the two germline ends. The CDR3 covers 14 residues. PCR used 60 Vbeta primers and 13 Jbeta primers. TCRdb keeps only in-frame clones here, not all; method: immunoSEQ multiplex PCR. In the table there are 100,000 or so clones, roughly 13% of which are singletons. With regard to this clone: Its antigen is still unknown.

Study-wide points: In a later analysis, HLA-C alleles had the fewest associated TCRs, DRB1 alleles the most.

The rearrangement links TRBV6-5 to TRBJ1-2; D unresolved. The sequence was obtained from a man aged 35-49 years in good health and CMV-seropositive. The specimen sequenced was PBMCs. The CDR3: CASSYSGLTRGYTF. CDR3 bases: TGTGCCAGCAGTTACTCGGGCCTCACTAGAGGCTACACCTTC.